The sequence of this TCR beta chain was determined in a study of beta chain features in type 1 diabetes. About the study: The patients were much like the healthy donors in age, gender and cell yields. Findings and limits, study-wide: Shorter TCRB CDR3s, moderately but significantly so, were found in Type 1 diabetes patients in all four CD4+ subsets.

Note on this clone: The antigen is not known.

The V end lost 7 bases, the J end lost 0 bases, and 12 bases lay between the germline ends. Germline loops: CDR1 SGHDT, CDR2 YYEEEE. CDR3 length: 14 residues. CD45RO/CCR7/CD25/CD127/CD95/CD27 sorting isolated CD4+ naive, central memory, regulatory and stem cell-like memory cells. Reverse transcription of all isolated RNA meant that expressed TCRB transcripts were sequenced. The table came from immunoSEQ multiplex PCR; TCRdb's copy has only in-frame clones and leaves some out. The table lists 550,000 to 850,000 clones, 13% of them singletons. The TCR originated in a man younger than 35 with type 1 diabetes. The V and J genes are TRBV5-6 and TRBJ2-3; D not resolved. Sequencing was performed on naive CD4+ T cells from blood. The CDR3 nucleotides are TGTGCCAGCCGCCAGGTCACTAGCACAGATACGCAGTATTTT. Translation: CASRQVTSTDTQYF.